A selection of T cell receptor beta chains follows, all from one sample in a study of T-cell memory formation after mild COVID-19. TCRdb used MiXCR to reprocess the 5' RACE reads, holding one entry per CDR3 protein. The sample has hundreds of thousands of distinct CDR3 sequences, about a quarter seen once. The sequenced sample consisted of PBMCs or a T cell subset sorted from them (not recorded which). These receptor sequences come from an adult woman who had mild COVID-19 (a few samples of this study predate the infection). Cell type and time point are not known. Both conserved end residues are part of each CDR3. Size is omitted from some rows. Given values are once, few, many or a class for expanded clones.

v_gene,j_gene,abundance,CDR3aa
TRBV20-1,TRBJ1-4,.,CSASLRGFDEKLFF
TRBV12-3/TRBV12-4,TRBJ1-2,few,CASSHLLSVLAQRQSYGYTF
TRBV5-1,TRBJ1-1,few,CASSLGGGTPGAFF
TRBV6-2/TRBV6-3,TRBJ1-1,.,CASSSRQGGATEAFF
TRBV4-3,TRBJ2-1,few,CASSQEIAGVDEQFF
TRBV6-5,TRBJ1-2,.,CASSVGLLGGGYTF
TRBV5-1,TRBJ2-3,.,CASSRGQGDTQYF
TRBV6-5,TRBJ2-2,few,CASSSGLDNPGELFF
TRBV5-1,TRBJ2-1,few,CASSPALAGGHNEQFF
TRBV27,TRBJ1-6,medium-sized,CASSFWETLYNSPLHF
TRBV4-3,TRBJ2-7,few,CASSLSRGNYEQYF
TRBV27,TRBJ2-1,.,CASSLFGYTEQFF
TRBV5-5,TRBJ1-1,.,CASSLIPTGAEAFF
TRBV7-9,TRBJ2-7,.,CASSSSGDEQYF
TRBV5-1,TRBJ1-1,.,CASSSTGGVQGTEAFF
TRBV25-1,TRBJ2-3,.,CASSESEAGGDTQYF
TRBV2,TRBJ2-7,.,CASVGGNSYEQYF
TRBV4-2,TRBJ2-7,.,CASSLQGSGEQYF
TRBV7-8,TRBJ2-3,.,CASRRSRGGIADTQYF
TRBV13,TRBJ1-1,.,CASSLVAGGIEAFF
TRBV5-1,TRBJ2-7,few,CASSLGSDRSWDEQYF
TRBV19,TRBJ1-1,few,CASSRSGQEAFF
TRBV4-1,TRBJ1-4,.,CASSQGHSNEKLFF
TRBV15,TRBJ1-3,.,CATSRDRGSGNTIYF
TRBV20-1,TRBJ1-2,few,CSASKAQGHGYTF
TRBV2,TRBJ2-1,.,CASMVGGAVAWEEQFF
TRBV7-9,TRBJ1-1,few,CASSLLFVRNTEAFF
TRBV6-5,TRBJ2-3,few,CASSYPGTGREGDTQYF
TRBV13,TRBJ1-4,.,CASSLNEGFGEKLFF
TRBV4-1,TRBJ1-1,.,CASSRTGSTEAFF
TRBV7-2,TRBJ1-2,.,CASSLSPGPYGYTF
TRBV27,TRBJ2-7,.,CASSFRLRQGAYEQYF
TRBV5-1,TRBJ1-6,.,CASSSGGRQVAPLHF
TRBV5-5,TRBJ1-2,few,CASSDPGQPYGYTF
TRBV3-1,TRBJ1-2,.,CASSAHRGRNYGYTF
TRBV11-2,TRBJ1-1,.,CASSPSGRGVGTEAFF
TRBV5-1,TRBJ2-7,.,CASSLAGTSVTYEQYF
TRBV7-9,TRBJ2-1,few,CASSFHPDEQFF